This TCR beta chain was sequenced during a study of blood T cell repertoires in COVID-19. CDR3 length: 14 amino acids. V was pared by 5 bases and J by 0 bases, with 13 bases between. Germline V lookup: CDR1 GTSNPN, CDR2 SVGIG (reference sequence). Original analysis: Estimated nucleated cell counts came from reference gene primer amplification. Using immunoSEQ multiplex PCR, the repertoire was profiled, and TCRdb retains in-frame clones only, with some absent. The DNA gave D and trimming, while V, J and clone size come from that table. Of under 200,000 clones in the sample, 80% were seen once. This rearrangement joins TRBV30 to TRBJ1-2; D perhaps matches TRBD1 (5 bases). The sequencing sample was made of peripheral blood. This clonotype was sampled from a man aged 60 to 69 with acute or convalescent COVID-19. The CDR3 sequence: CAWSGTLTNYGYTF. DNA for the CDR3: TGTGCCTGGTCTGGGACTTTAACTAACTATGGCTACACCTTC.